What follows is one T cell receptor (beta chain) and its context. What it recognizes is unknown. Generated by immunoSEQ multiplex PCR, the TCRdb table keeps only in-frame clones and is missing some. The table shows over 110,000 clones, with over 85% occurring only once. This entry belongs to a study of T cell responses to AZD1222 COVID-19 vaccine. Study context: Pooling was applied to second doses at about 4 or about 12 weeks. Findings of the study overall: As reported, nearly half of all spike-specific TCRs target variant regions that are unmutated. Most donors were white British, females outnumbered males, and clonal diversity was possibly underestimated.

The ends lost 4 bases at V and 4 bases at J; junction bases unmatched: 6. CDR3 length equals 14 residues. Germline lookup yields CDR1 SGHTA and CDR2 FQGNSA. The chain joins TRBV7-2 to TRBJ1-1, with 7 bases fitting TRBD1. Material: peripheral blood, obtained on day 0 of AZD1222 vaccination. The sequence derives from an adult in good health. This CDR3 reads CASSYSPGGTEAFF. The DNA of the CDR3 is TGTGCCAGCAGCTATTCCCCAGGGGGCACTGAAGCTTTCTTT.